This TCR beta chain was sequenced for a study of T cell changes during pregnancy in multiple sclerosis. Clones were read by immunoSEQ multiplex PCR, and TCRdb kept only the in-frame ones, dropping some. The table has 60,000 to 65,000 clones, roughly 89% seen once; the top ten hold 1.4%. Trimming at V came to 0 bases and at J to 7 bases, leaving 6 bases not matched to a gene. This CDR3 has 15 residues. Germline V gene sequence: CDR1 LGHNA, CDR2 YSLEER. Sequenced here: peripheral blood, sampled in the second trimester of pregnancy. V is TRBV4-3 and J is TRBJ2-3; TRBD1 matches 8 bases. The sequence derives from a female donor with multiple sclerosis, enrolled in a pregnancy study. The CDR3 nucleotides read TGCGCCAGCAGCCAAGATCGGGGGACAGGCTATACGCAGTATTTT. The encoded protein is CASSQDRGTGYTQYF.